This T cell receptor beta chain appears in the sequencing data of a study of circulating tumor DNA in untreated peripheral T-cell lymphoma. Study-level results: Tumor-specific clonotypes: identified in approximately 74% of patients, 85% to 90% of baseline tissues.

TCRdb keeps only in-frame clones here, not all; method: immunoSEQ multiplex PCR. The sample contains about 10,000 clones, roughly 80% of which appear only once. CDR3 length: 15 residues. Worth noting for this clone: The target antigen is unknown.

The tumor tissue sample was taken at baseline before any treatment. The sample consisted of tumor tissue. The TCR sequence derives from a human donor with peripheral T-cell lymphoma. The chain joins TRBV22-1 to TRBJ2-7. TRBV22-1 is reported as a pseudogene. CDR3 sequence: CASSEGWGYSYEQYF. CDR3 DNA: TGTGCCAGCAGTGAGGGGTGGGGCTACTCCTACGAGCAGTACTTC.